The present T cell receptor (beta chain) was sequenced within a study of blood T cell repertoires in COVID-19. For the study at large: Acute-phase and convalescent COVID-19 samples originated in the United States, Italy and Spain. Nucleic acid was either cDNA or gDNA, and it came from T cells, B-cell-depleted T cells, or PBMCs.

Authors' methods: Estimated nucleated cell counts came from reference gene primer amplification. Produced via immunoSEQ multiplex PCR; TCRdb's table is partial and in-frame only. For V, J and clone size, that table is used; D and trimming come from the DNA. The table shows some 350,000 clones, with around 88% occurring only once. Germline V gives CDR1 KGHSH, CDR2 LQKENI. V was pared by 6 bases and J by 4 bases, with 10 bases between. CDR3 size: 13 residues. The sequence derives from a man between 25 and 39 years old with active or convalescent COVID-19. The J gene is TRBJ1-3, the V gene TRBV18; D might be TRBD1 (5 bases). The sample comprised peripheral blood. As DNA, the CDR3 is TGTGCCAGCTCCCCGGGGGAAGGAAACACCATATATTTT. Protein: CASSPGEGNTIYF. Complete variable domain (other parts from reference TRBV18 and TRBJ1-3): NAGVMQNPRHLVRRRGQEARLRCSPMKGHSHVYWYRQLPEEGLKFMVYLQKENIIDESGMPKERFSAEFPKEGPSILRIQQVVRGDSAAYFCASSPGEGNTIYFGEGSWLTVV.